The rows below give T cell receptor beta chains drawn from one sample of a study of blood T cell repertoires in COVID-19. TCRdb's copy holds only in-frame clones and misses some; the assay was immunoSEQ multiplex PCR. The sample has about 120,000 clones, around four fifths seen once. Sequencing input: peripheral blood. The source of these receptors is a man younger than 40 with acute or convalescent COVID-19. Each CDR3 is given with its conserved first and last residue. Each record gives: V gene, J gene, D gene, CDR3 protein. The D gene is left open where the match is weak.

V: TRBV28
J: TRBJ1-5
D: NA
CDR3: CASSLRNRVTYQPQHF

V: TRBV14
J: TRBJ1-2
D: NA
CDR3: CASSQESTGTNYGYTF

V: TRBV11-2
J: TRBJ2-7
D: NA
CDR3: CASSLDPGGDEQYF

V: TRBV10-1
J: TRBJ2-3
D: TRBD2
CDR3: CASSGPGLAGGYTQYF

V: TRBV15
J: TRBJ1-2
D: TRBD1
CDR3: CATSRGRDRGLGGYTF

V: TRBV6-2/TRBV6-3
J: TRBJ2-4
D: TRBD2
CDR3: CATCPGLTLNIQYF

V: TRBV3-1/TRBV3-2
J: TRBJ2-3
D: NA
CDR3: CASSPPGHRRDTQYF

V: TRBV29-1
J: TRBJ2-1
D: NA
CDR3: CSVAIRRGLDEEQFF

V: TRBV2
J: TRBJ2-5
D: NA
CDR3: CASSEMKSSETQYF

V: TRBV18
J: TRBJ1-1
D: NA
CDR3: CASSPDRTEAFF

V: TRBV7-2
J: TRBJ2-7
D: TRBD2
CDR3: CASSLSGGREQYF

V: TRBV6-5
J: TRBJ1-1
D: NA
CDR3: CASSRQKNTEAFF

V: TRBV19
J: TRBJ2-3
D: TRBD2
CDR3: CASSMSRGETDTQYF

V: TRBV9
J: TRBJ1-5
D: TRBD1
CDR3: CASSPTGGAGQPQHF

V: TRBV21-1
J: TRBJ2-7
D: NA
CDR3: CASSRTSGGACEQYF

V: TRBV19
J: TRBJ2-1
D: TRBD1
CDR3: CASRSGGSEQFF

V: TRBV7-2
J: TRBJ1-2
D: NA
CDR3: CASSLNRINYGYTF

V: TRBV7-2
J: TRBJ1-2
D: NA
CDR3: CASSLLTSYYGYTF

V: TRBV12-3/TRBV12-4
J: TRBJ1-4
D: NA
CDR3: CASRAAEKLFF

V: TRBV5-6
J: TRBJ2-3
D: NA
CDR3: CASTGISLTDTQYF

V: TRBV5-1
J: TRBJ2-1
D: TRBD2
CDR3: CASSPTPLGSSGAGSQFF

V: TRBV27
J: TRBJ2-1
D: NA
CDR3: CATRDNSWSYNEQFF

V: TRBV6-6
J: TRBJ1-1
D: NA
CDR3: CASSYPESGTEAFF

V: TRBV6-6
J: TRBJ1-1
D: NA
CDR3: CASSHPGEMNTEAFF

V: TRBV29-1
J: TRBJ2-1
D: NA
CDR3: CSVKGDNEQFF

V: TRBV28
J: TRBJ1-1
D: NA
CDR3: CASSPPRTELNTEAFF

V: TRBV5-1
J: TRBJ2-1
D: NA
CDR3: CASSPGGSSYNEQFF